A selection of T cell receptor beta chains follows, all from one sample in a study of T cells in Graves' hyperthyroidism and ophthalmopathy. MiXCR was run by TCRdb on the multiplex PCR reads, yielding one entry per CDR3 protein. The sample lists around 690,000 distinct CDR3 sequences; roughly a sixth were seen once. The sequenced sample consisted of blood. Receptors were obtained from a man aged 50-60 years with Graves' hyperthyroidism. CDR3s include the opening cysteine and the closing phenylalanine or tryptophan. The order of the fields is clone size, V gene, D gene, J gene, CDR3 protein, CDR3 DNA. A D gene is named only where the DNA matches it firmly. Part of the rows lack a size; the others show once, few, many or a class for expanded clones.

clone size: many; V gene: TRBV11-3; D gene: -; J gene: TRBJ1-1; CDR3 protein: CASSLGGAASNTEAFF; CDR3 DNA: TGTGCCAGCAGCTTAGGAGGGGCAGCCTCGAACACTGAAGCTTTCTTT
clone size: many; V gene: TRBV7-3; D gene: -; J gene: TRBJ2-7; CDR3 protein: CASSSGATYEQYF; CDR3 DNA: TGTGCCAGCAGTTCGGGGGCCACCTACGAGCAGTACTTC
clone size: few; V gene: TRBV6-5; D gene: TRBD2; J gene: TRBJ2-7; CDR3 protein: CASSYSKLAAHEQYF; CDR3 DNA: TGTGCCAGCAGTTACTCGAAACTAGCGGCTCACGAGCAGTACTTC
clone size: many; V gene: TRBV19; D gene: TRBD1; J gene: TRBJ1-1; CDR3 protein: CASRRQGGAEAFF; CDR3 DNA: TGTGCCAGTAGAAGACAGGGAGGGGCTGAAGCTTTCTTT
clone size: -; V gene: TRBV25-1; D gene: -; J gene: TRBJ2-1; CDR3 protein: CASSDGAVAAYNEQFF; CDR3 DNA: TGTGCCAGCAGTGATGGTGCGGTAGCGGCCTACAATGAGCAGTTCTTC
clone size: -; V gene: TRBV7-9; D gene: -; J gene: TRBJ2-7; CDR3 protein: CASSGSGTGTYEQYF; CDR3 DNA: TGTGCCAGCAGTGGCTCCGGGACGGGAACCTACGAGCAGTACTTC
clone size: -; V gene: TRBV5-1; D gene: -; J gene: TRBJ1-1; CDR3 protein: CASSLSQVNTEAFF; CDR3 DNA: TGCGCCAGCAGCTTGAGCCAGGTGAACACTGAAGCTTTCTTT
clone size: many; V gene: TRBV7-2; D gene: -; J gene: TRBJ2-1; CDR3 protein: CASSLAANEQFF; CDR3 DNA: TGTGCCAGCAGCTTAGCGGCCAATGAGCAGTTCTTC
clone size: -; V gene: TRBV5-1; D gene: -; J gene: TRBJ2-7; CDR3 protein: CASSLRRPTRYEQYF; CDR3 DNA: TGCGCCAGCAGCTTGCGACGGCCAACCCGCTACGAGCAGTACTTC
clone size: -; V gene: TRBV5-1; D gene: TRBD1; J gene: TRBJ1-5; CDR3 protein: CASSIRTGIDQPQHF; CDR3 DNA: TGCGCCAGCAGTATTAGGACAGGGATAGATCAGCCCCAGCATTTT
clone size: many; V gene: TRBV29-1; D gene: TRBD1; J gene: TRBJ2-7; CDR3 protein: CSTRTGGHEQYF; CDR3 DNA: TGCAGCACACGGACAGGGGGCCACGAGCAGTACTTC
clone size: -; V gene: TRBV28; D gene: -; J gene: TRBJ1-5; CDR3 protein: CATGAYSNQLQHF; CDR3 DNA: TGTGCCACGGGGGCGTATAGCAATCAGCTCCAGCATTTT
clone size: few; V gene: TRBV11-2; D gene: -; J gene: TRBJ2-1; CDR3 protein: CASSLAGGSGSHNEQFF; CDR3 DNA: TGTGCCAGCAGCTTAGCAGGGGGGAGCGGGAGCCACAATGAGCAGTTCTTC
clone size: -; V gene: TRBV7-2; D gene: -; J gene: TRBJ1-2; CDR3 protein: CASSLPVAFLYGYIF; CDR3 DNA: TGTGCCAGCAGCTTACCGGTAGCCTTCTTATATGGCTACATCTTC
clone size: many; V gene: TRBV12-3/TRBV12-4; D gene: -; J gene: TRBJ1-1; CDR3 protein: CASSSSSRGTEAFF; CDR3 DNA: TGTGCCAGCAGCTCGTCGAGTCGGGGCACTGAAGCTTTCTTT
clone size: many; V gene: TRBV7-2; D gene: TRBD1; J gene: TRBJ2-3; CDR3 protein: CASSLGQGVDTQYF; CDR3 DNA: TGTGCCAGCAGCTTAGGGCAGGGGGTGGATACGCAGTATTTT
clone size: many; V gene: TRBV24-1; D gene: TRBD1; J gene: TRBJ2-5; CDR3 protein: CATSDGTGGRETQYF; CDR3 DNA: TGTGCCACCAGTGATGGGACAGGGGGCAGGGAGACCCAGTACTTC
clone size: once; V gene: TRBV9; D gene: TRBD2; J gene: TRBJ2-3; CDR3 protein: CASSVAPLAGTADTRYF; CDR3 DNA: TGTGCCAGCAGCGTAGCTCCACTAGCGGGAACTGCAGATACGCGGTATTTT
clone size: -; V gene: TRBV4-3; D gene: TRBD1; J gene: TRBJ1-6; CDR3 protein: CASSLGDRPFSPLHF; CDR3 DNA: TGCGCCAGCAGCCTTGGGGACAGGCCTTTTTCACCCCTCCACTTT
clone size: many; V gene: TRBV6-6; D gene: -; J gene: TRBJ2-7; CDR3 protein: CASSYSTSTYEQYF; CDR3 DNA: TGTGCCAGCAGTTACTCGACCAGCACCTACGAGCAGTACTTC
clone size: many; V gene: TRBV5-1; D gene: TRBD2; J gene: TRBJ2-2; CDR3 protein: CASGTSGNGGELFF; CDR3 DNA: TGCGCCAGCGGGACTAGCGGGAACGGCGGGGAGCTGTTTTTT
clone size: many; V gene: TRBV6-5; D gene: TRBD1; J gene: TRBJ1-1; CDR3 protein: CASSSFGQGGTEAFF; CDR3 DNA: TGTGCCAGCAGTTCGTTTGGACAGGGAGGAACTGAAGCTTTCTTT
clone size: -; V gene: TRBV28; D gene: -; J gene: TRBJ1-3; CDR3 protein: CASTRPSSSGNTIYF; CDR3 DNA: TGTGCCAGCACCCGTCCAAGCAGTTCGGGAAACACCATATATTTT
clone size: many; V gene: TRBV25-1; D gene: TRBD1; J gene: TRBJ2-5; CDR3 protein: CASSEWDRGPETQYF; CDR3 DNA: TGTGCCAGCAGTGAATGGGACAGGGGGCCGGAGACCCAGTACTTC
clone size: -; V gene: TRBV29-1; D gene: TRBD1; J gene: TRBJ1-2; CDR3 protein: CSVDQGAFNYGYTF; CDR3 DNA: TGCAGCGTTGACCAGGGGGCGTTTAACTATGGCTACACCTTC
clone size: many; V gene: TRBV28; D gene: -; J gene: TRBJ2-7; CDR3 protein: CASSFIRNEQYF; CDR3 DNA: TGTGCCAGCAGTTTTATTCGGAACGAGCAGTACTTC
clone size: few; V gene: TRBV30; D gene: -; J gene: TRBJ1-4; CDR3 protein: CAWKEFNEKLFF; CDR3 DNA: TGTGCCTGGAAGGAATTTAATGAAAAACTGTTTTTT
clone size: many; V gene: TRBV10-3; D gene: -; J gene: TRBJ1-6; CDR3 protein: CAISESTGNNSPLHF; CDR3 DNA: TGTGCCATCAGTGAGTCAACAGGGAACAATTCACCCCTCCACTTT
clone size: few; V gene: TRBV28; D gene: -; J gene: TRBJ1-1; CDR3 protein: CASGVLMGTEASF; CDR3 DNA: TGTGCCAGCGGGGTTCTAATGGGGACTGAAGCTTCCTTT
clone size: many; V gene: TRBV28; D gene: -; J gene: TRBJ1-6; CDR3 protein: CASSVLDSSPLHF; CDR3 DNA: TGTGCCAGCAGTGTCCTGGACTCTTCACCCCTCCACTTT
clone size: many; V gene: TRBV28; D gene: -; J gene: TRBJ2-4; CDR3 protein: CASSLAQVAKNIQYF; CDR3 DNA: TGTGCCAGCAGTTTAGCTCAGGTAGCCAAAAACATTCAGTACTTC
clone size: few; V gene: TRBV6-5; D gene: -; J gene: TRBJ2-3; CDR3 protein: CASSYLPGFGTDTQYF; CDR3 DNA: TGTGCCAGCAGTTACCTCCCCGGGTTTGGGACAGATACGCAGTATTTT
clone size: many; V gene: TRBV10-3; D gene: TRBD2; J gene: TRBJ2-5; CDR3 protein: CAISEKTSGGQETQYF; CDR3 DNA: TGTGCCATCAGTGAGAAGACTAGCGGAGGTCAAGAGACCCAGTACTTC
clone size: -; V gene: TRBV5-5; D gene: TRBD1; J gene: TRBJ2-3; CDR3 protein: CASSSGQGVNVDTQYF; CDR3 DNA: TGTGCCAGCAGCTCCGGACAGGGCGTCAATGTTGATACGCAGTATTTT
clone size: many; V gene: TRBV11-2; D gene: -; J gene: TRBJ2-3; CDR3 protein: CASSPLGESSDTQYF; CDR3 DNA: TGTGCCAGCAGCCCACTAGGGGAGTCGTCAGATACGCAGTATTTT
clone size: -; V gene: TRBV6-1; D gene: -; J gene: TRBJ1-4; CDR3 protein: CASSEGFNEKLFF; CDR3 DNA: TGTGCCAGCAGCGAGGGGTTTAATGAAAAACTGTTTTTT
clone size: -; V gene: TRBV6-1; D gene: -; J gene: TRBJ1-4; CDR3 protein: CASKGGPATNEKLFF; CDR3 DNA: TGTGCCAGCAAAGGGGGGCCTGCAACTAATGAAAAACTGTTTTTT
clone size: few; V gene: TRBV5-1; D gene: TRBD1; J gene: TRBJ2-5; CDR3 protein: CASSLVRDRAETQYF; CDR3 DNA: TGCGCCAGCAGCTTGGTCCGGGACAGGGCTGAGACCCAGTACTTC
clone size: -; V gene: TRBV7-9; D gene: TRBD2; J gene: TRBJ2-7; CDR3 protein: CASSPETSGGPYEQYF; CDR3 DNA: TGTGCCAGCAGCCCAGAGACTAGCGGGGGTCCCTACGAGCAGTACTTC
clone size: -; V gene: TRBV4-1; D gene: TRBD2; J gene: TRBJ2-5; CDR3 protein: CASSQEGPGTSEKETQYF; CDR3 DNA: TGCGCCAGCAGCCAAGAAGGGCCCGGGACTAGCGAAAAAGAGACCCAGTACTTC
clone size: many; V gene: TRBV11-2; D gene: TRBD2; J gene: TRBJ2-7; CDR3 protein: CASSYTSGSYEQYF; CDR3 DNA: TGTGCCAGCAGCTATACTAGCGGGTCCTACGAGCAGTACTTC
clone size: few; V gene: TRBV18; D gene: TRBD1; J gene: TRBJ1-4; CDR3 protein: CASSPLGQGEKLANEKLFF; CDR3 DNA: TGTGCCAGCTCACCACTCGGACAGGGGGAGAAGCTTGCTAATGAAAAACTGTTTTTT
clone size: few; V gene: TRBV5-1; D gene: -; J gene: TRBJ2-5; CDR3 protein: CASSRQSQETQYF; CDR3 DNA: TGCGCCAGCAGCCGCCAATCTCAAGAGACCCAGTACTTC
clone size: many; V gene: TRBV11-3; D gene: TRBD2; J gene: TRBJ2-1; CDR3 protein: CASSFMGSGSYNEQFF; CDR3 DNA: TGTGCCAGCAGCTTTATGGGGAGCGGGAGCTACAATGAGCAGTTCTTC
clone size: -; V gene: TRBV5-6; D gene: TRBD2; J gene: TRBJ2-5; CDR3 protein: CASRLGGRGETQYF; CDR3 DNA: TGTGCCAGCCGCTTAGGCGGGAGAGGAGAGACCCAGTACTTC
clone size: many; V gene: TRBV19; D gene: TRBD1; J gene: TRBJ2-2; CDR3 protein: CASSKAFQGARTGELFF; CDR3 DNA: TGTGCCAGTAGCAAGGCGTTCCAGGGGGCGCGCACCGGGGAGCTGTTTTTT
clone size: many; V gene: TRBV11-1; D gene: TRBD2; J gene: TRBJ2-7; CDR3 protein: CASSLFYGGLADVPFYEQYF; CDR3 DNA: TGTGCCAGCAGCTTATTTTACGGGGGACTAGCGGACGTCCCCTTCTACGAGCAGTACTTC
clone size: once; V gene: TRBV28; D gene: -; J gene: TRBJ2-1; CDR3 protein: CASSFAGSVGNEQFF; CDR3 DNA: TGTGCCAGCAGCTTTGCCGGCAGCGTGGGTAATGAGCAGTTCTTC
clone size: few; V gene: TRBV2; D gene: -; J gene: TRBJ2-7; CDR3 protein: CASWQASAYEQYF; CDR3 DNA: TGTGCCAGCTGGCAGGCCTCCGCCTACGAGCAGTACTTC
clone size: many; V gene: TRBV2; D gene: -; J gene: TRBJ1-5; CDR3 protein: CASSGEGGQPQHF; CDR3 DNA: TGTGCCAGCAGTGGGGAGGGAGGGCAGCCCCAGCATTTT